This T cell receptor (beta chain) was sequenced during a study of blood T cells in healthy people across ages. General study points: The unsorted PBMCs prevented any conclusive comparison of naive versus antigen-experienced cells. Not knowing donor CMV status may have confounded expanded clonotype changes.

To note about this clonotype: What it recognizes is unknown.

Sample-barcoded 5' priming and a J-beta primer mix drove a second PCR of about 7 to 11 cycles. TCRdb processed the 5' RACE reads anew with MiXCR; each CDR3 protein has one entry. The sample yields roughly 1,500,000 distinct CDR3 sequences, 30% to 40% seen once. The sequencing sample was made of blood. This sequence was found in a woman aged 25-40 years in good health.

The CDR3 DNA is TGTGCCAGCAGCTTGGGACTAGCGGGAGCAAGTGGGGCCAACGTCCTGACTTTC. This sequence encodes CASSLGLAGASGANVLTF. The rearrangement joins TRBV7-3 to TRBJ2-6; TRBD2 matches at 14 bases. Losses at the gene ends were 3 bases for V and 3 bases for J; bases not matched to a gene: 4. Germline V gives CDR1 SGHTA, CDR2 FQGTGA. The CDR3 consists of 18 residues.